These 27 T cell receptor beta chains share one sample of origin, sequenced in a study of T cells in Graves' hyperthyroidism and ophthalmopathy. Authors of the study amplified TCR beta CDR3 regions from RNA transcripts. With the HTBI primer set, the TCR CDR3 went through a first round of RT-PCR. TCRdb reprocessed the multiplex PCR reads via MiXCR and lists one record per CDR3 protein. The sample lists some 490,000 distinct CDR3 sequences; less than 25% were seen once. The specimen sequenced was blood. The origin of the receptors is a woman aged 70-85 years with Graves' ophthalmopathy.

The chain has TRBV12-3 or TRBV12-4 and TRBJ2-2; 8 nucleotides match TRBD2. V lost 3 bases to trimming and J lost 0 bases; unmatched junction nucleotides: 6. CDR3 size: 17 residues. The CDR3 sequence: CASSFSGTRSNTGELFF. The CDR3, as DNA: TGTGCCAGCAGTTTCTCTGGGACTAGATCGAACACCGGGGAGCTGTTTTTT.

V is TRBV9 and J is TRBJ1-2, with TRBD1 as a possible D gene (5 bases). CDR3 length equals 15 residues. V lost 2 bases and J 4 bases, leaving 15 bases between the germline ends. Germline values: CDR1 SGDLS, CDR2 YYNGEE. The CDR3 region has the DNA TGTGCCAGCAGCGTGGAACCAGGGAATTCCTATGGCTACACCTTC. Translated, it gives CASSVEPGNSYGYTF.

The CDR3 DNA follows: TGCGCCAGCAGCTTGGTCAGGTGGGGCACCGGGGAGCTGTTTTTT. Translation: CASSLVRWGTGELFF. V and J are TRBV5-1 and TRBJ2-2; D gene uncertain. This CDR3 region has 15 residues. CDR1 and CDR2 from the germline V gene are SGHRS and YFSETQ. V lost 0 bases, J lost 4 bases, and 10 bases lay in between. The whole variable domain, filled in from reference TRBV5-1 and TRBJ2-2, reads KAGVTQTPRYLIKTRGQQVTLSCSPISGHRSVSWYQQTPGQGLQFLFEYFSETQRNKGNFPGRFSGRQFSNSRSEMNVSTLELGDSALYLCASSLVRWGTGELFFGEGSRLTVL.

This clonotype showed up just once. A much larger clone is a single base away; this may be a read error. The CDR3 is CASSPTWDNCYTF. The CDR3 bases are TGTGCCAGCAGCCCTACCTGGGATAACTGCTACACCTTC. The chain uses TRBV11-1 and TRBJ1-2; D gene ambiguous. This CDR3 is built from 13 residues. V lost 5 bases, J lost 9 bases, and 16 bases lay in between. Germline CDR1 reads SGHAT; CDR2 reads FQDESV (reference sequence). Combining the CDR3 with reference TRBV11-1 and TRBJ1-2 gives the whole variable domain EAEVAQSPRYKITEKSQAVAFWCDPISGHATLYWYRQILGQGPELLVQFQDESVVDDSQLPKDRFSAERLKGVDSTLKIQPAELGDSAMYLCASSPTWDNCYTFGSGTRLTVV.

This clonotype was seen only a few times. The chain carries TRBV24-1 and TRBJ1-2; D unresolved. Germline V gene lookup returns CDR1 KGHDR and CDR2 SFDVKD. V shed 3 bases and J shed 4 bases, with 5 bases lying between them. CDR3 length: 12 residues. The CDR3 region is CATSDTGYGYTF. DNA for the CDR3: TGTGCCACCAGTGATACGGGCTATGGCTACACCTTC.

The sample holds many counts of this clonotype. The V call is TRBV2, the J call TRBJ2-7; no clear D gene. V gave up 2 bases and J gave up 3 bases, with 8 bases separating them. Germline V CDR1 and CDR2: SNHLY, FYNNEI. The CDR3 covers 13 residues. The DNA for the CDR3 is TGTGCCAGCAGTGAAATCGTCCTCTACGAGCAGTACTTC. Residues: CASSEIVLYEQYF.

This clonotype was observed at least ten times. The rearrangement joins TRBV2 to TRBJ2-3; D not resolved. The CDR3 length is 11 residues. Germline V gene sequence: CDR1 SNHLY, CDR2 FYNNEI. Trimming removed 3 bases at V and 7 bases at J, with 5 bases between. CDR3 bases: TGTGCCAGCAGTGAGTCTTATACGCAGTATTTT. Translation: CASSESYTQYF.

V is TRBV24-1 and J is TRBJ2-2; 11 positions match TRBD2. The CDR3 is 15 amino acids. V lost 4 bases, J lost 4 bases, and 1 base stayed unmatched. Germline V CDR1 and CDR2: KGHDR, SFDVKD. The CDR3, as DNA: TGTGCCACCAGTGACCTAGCGGGGGGCACCGGGGAGCTGTTTTTT. Translating it yields CATSDLAGGTGELFF.

This clonotype has a count of ten or more. The gene calls are TRBV12-3 or TRBV12-4 and TRBJ2-5; D remains ambiguous. The CDR3 length is 13 residues. V was pared by 6 bases and J by 5 bases, with 13 bases between. The CDR3 reads CASSPGSWETQYF. The CDR3 DNA is TGTGCCAGCAGCCCCGGGTCTTGGGAGACCCAGTACTTC.

Many counts were recorded for this clonotype. This chain links TRBV12-3 or TRBV12-4 with TRBJ1-5; D unresolved. This CDR3 has 17 amino acids. The ends were cut back, 2 bases at V and 1 base at J, with 15 bases in the middle. The CDR3 loop is CASSLIAGGISNQPQHF. CDR3 sequence (DNA): TGTGCCAGCAGTTTAATCGCGGGAGGGATAAGCAATCAGCCCCAGCATTTT.

The chain joins TRBV7-6 to TRBJ2-3; D uncertain. This CDR3 comprises 11 residues. Deletions cut 5 bases from V and 8 bases from J, with 8 bases between. Per the germline V gene, CDR1 is SGHVS and CDR2 is FNYEAQ. CDR3 DNA: TGTGCCAGCAGCGCCATTGGTACGCAGTATTTT. Its translation: CASSAIGTQYF.

This clonotype was seen more than once but under ten times. The rearrangement joins TRBV6-2 or TRBV6-3 to TRBJ2-1; 8 nucleotides match TRBD2. CDR3 length equals 13 residues. Germline CDR1 and CDR2: MNHEY and SVGEGT. V lost 7 bases and J lost 4; bases outside the gene matches: 3. As DNA, the CDR3 is TGTGCCAGCATATCGGGAGGGTACAATGAGCAGTTCTTC. It is translated as CASISGGYNEQFF.

Only a few counts were recorded for this clonotype. The V gene is TRBV25-1, the J gene TRBJ1-4; the D gene is possibly TRBD1 (6 bases). Germline V gene sequence: CDR1 MGHDK, CDR2 SYGVNS. This CDR3 spans 16 amino acids. V dropped 1 base and J dropped 8 bases, with 17 bases sitting between them. CDR3 amino acids: CASSEWRSGAGEKLFF. The CDR3, as DNA: TGTGCCAGCAGTGAATGGCGGTCGGGGGCAGGGGAAAAACTGTTTTTT. Looking up the rest from reference TRBV25-1 and TRBJ1-4 gives the full variable domain: EADIYQTPRYLVIGTGKKITLECSQTMGHDKMYWYQQDPGMELHLIHYSYGVNSTEKGDLSSESTVSRIRTEHFPLTLESARPSHTSQYLCASSEWRSGAGEKLFFGSGTQLSVL.

The rearrangement joins TRBV7-2 to TRBJ2-5; 8 positions agree with TRBD1. Per germline, CDR1 SGHTA and CDR2 FQGNSA. V lost 1 base and J lost 4; bases outside the gene matches: 8. The CDR3 is made up of 16 amino acids. Here the CDR3 reads CASSLVGRGPGETQYF. The CDR3 nucleotides read TGTGCCAGCAGCTTAGTGGGCAGGGGGCCGGGAGAGACCCAGTACTTC.

At least ten counts were recorded for this clonotype. The chain couples TRBV11-2 to TRBJ2-3, with 7 bases that match TRBD2. V shed 4 bases and J 4 bases; nucleotides not matched to a gene: 8. The germline V gene encodes CDR1 SGHAT and CDR2 FQNNGV. The CDR3 sequence is 15 residues long. This CDR3 is CASSSKKRDSDTQYF. CDR3 DNA: TGTGCCAGCAGCTCTAAAAAGCGGGACTCAGATACGCAGTATTTT.

This chain joins TRBV5-8 and TRBJ2-5; D call uncertain. The CDR3 runs to 14 residues. Germline values: CDR1 SGHTS, CDR2 YDEGEE. The V gene lost 4 bases and the J gene lost 4 bases, with 14 bases spanning the gap. In nucleotides, the CDR3 is TGTGCCAGCAGCAGTAACGGAGTTCTAGAGACCCAGTACTTC. This translates into CASSSNGVLETQYF.

This clonotype appeared a few times. The chain links TRBV27 to TRBJ1-6; D perhaps matches TRBD1 (5 bases). The CDR3 sequence is 14 residues long. Germline V CDR1 and CDR2: MNHEY, SMNVEV (reference sequence). Trimming stripped 6 bases from V and 8 bases from J, with 14 bases between. In DNA, the CDR3 is TGTGCCAGCAGGCTCCGGGACGGATATTCACCCCTCCACTTT. This gives the protein CASRLRDGYSPLHF.

This clonotype was recorded many times. V usage is TRBV3-1 and J usage is TRBJ2-7, with 8 bases matching TRBD2. Germline loops: CDR1 LGHDT, CDR2 YNNKEL (reference sequence). This CDR3 contains 13 residues. V lost 5 bases and J lost 6; bases outside the gene matches: 6. CDR3 sequence reads: CASSIRTSREQYF. CDR3 coding DNA: TGTGCCAGCAGCATACGGACTAGCCGCGAGCAGTACTTC.

The chain is built from TRBV3-1 and TRBJ2-3; a possible D gene is TRBD1 (7 bases). This CDR3 is built from 16 residues. CDR1 is LGHDT, CDR2 YNNKEL, per germline (reference sequence). The V gene lost 4 bases and the J gene lost 4 bases, with 18 bases spanning the gap. The DNA of the CDR3 is TGTGCCAGCAGCCCGCAAGCTGGAGGGGGCGCAGATACGCAGTATTTT. Protein product: CASSPQAGGGADTQYF.

This clonotype was counted ten times or more. The J gene is TRBJ2-3, the V gene TRBV12-3 or TRBV12-4, with 10 bases fitting TRBD2. The CDR3 contains 15 residues. The trim removed 4 bases at V and 4 bases at J, leaving 5 bases unmatched. The CDR3 region has the DNA TGTGCCAGCAGTTCCAGCGGGAGGGTGGCAGATACGCAGTATTTT. It specifies CASSSSGRVADTQYF.

This clonotype was found a few times. The chain carries TRBV10-3 and TRBJ2-2; D is uncertain. Trimming pared 2 bases from V and 6 bases from J, leaving 13 bases between. This CDR3 contains 15 residues. Germline values: CDR1 ENHRY, CDR2 SYGVKD. CDR3 protein: CAISEEKYLSGELFF. For the CDR3, the DNA is TGTGCCATCAGTGAGGAAAAATACCTCTCCGGGGAGCTGTTTTTT.

The V gene is TRBV7-8, the J gene TRBJ2-1; tentatively, D is TRBD1 or TRBD2 (6 bases each). This CDR3 has 15 residues. In germline, CDR1 is SGHVS, CDR2 FQNEAQ. Trimming removed 5 bases at V and 8 bases at J, with 19 bases between. CDR3 in DNA: TGTGCCAGCAGCCCCAGGCGGGCCGGGGGCGATGAGCAGTTCTTC. It is translated as CASSPRRAGGDEQFF.

This sequence joins TRBV10-1 and TRBJ2-3; D perhaps matches TRBD2 (7 bases). Deletions cut 7 bases from V and 3 bases from J, with 29 bases between. CDR1 is WNHNN and CDR2 is SYGVQD in the germline V gene (reference sequence). The CDR3 extends over 19 amino acids. The CDR3 DNA is TGCGCCAGCACCGAAAGTTATTGCGGGGGCAATGAGGCGACAGATACGCAGTATTTT. Protein sequence: CASTESYCGGNEATDTQYF.

This clonotype was counted between two and nine times. V gene TRBV5-8 combines with J gene TRBJ1-1; TRBD1 might be the D (5 bases). This CDR3 is built from 17 residues. Germline V CDR1 and CDR2: SGHTS, YDEGEE. Trimming pared 0 bases from V and 0 bases from J, leaving 15 bases between. The CDR3 sequence is CASSLVGWGRMNTEAFF. The CDR3 region has the DNA TGTGCCAGCAGCTTGGTTGGTTGGGGCCGCATGAACACTGAAGCTTTCTTT. Based on the CDR3 plus reference TRBV5-8 and TRBJ1-1, the full variable domain is EAGVTQSPTHLIKTRGQQATLRCSPISGHTSVYWYQQALGLGLQFLLWYDEGEERNRGNFPPRFSGRQFPNYSSELNVNALELEDSALYLCASSLVGWGRMNTEAFFGQGTRLTVV.

On this clonotype itself: Germline and junction disagree at one end, which may indicate a read error. The J gene is TRBJ2-3, the V gene TRBV7-9; tentatively, D is TRBD1 (5 bases). Looked up from germline, CDR1 is SEHNR and CDR2 is FQNEAQ (reference sequence). This CDR3 has 14 amino acids. DNA for the CDR3: TGCGCCAGCAGCCCCAGGGATCGCACAGATACGCAGTATTTT. It is translated as CASSPRDRTDTQYF.

The gene calls are TRBV20-1 and TRBJ2-3, with D unclear. The V end was cut by 0 bases, the J end by 0 bases, with 10 bases between. The CDR3 is made up of 15 amino acids. CDR1 and CDR2 from the germline V gene are DFQATT and SNEGSKA (reference sequence). The chain's CDR3 is CSARDPGGSTDTQYF. The CDR3 DNA reads as TGCAGTGCTAGAGATCCGGGCGGCAGCACAGATACGCAGTATTTT.

The rearrangement links TRBV7-2 to TRBJ1-5; tentative D call: TRBD1 (6 bases). The CDR3 has 15 amino acids. CDR1 SGHTA and CDR2 FQGNSA come from the germline V gene. Trimming took off 1 base at V and 5 bases at J, with 12 bases between the two ends. The CDR3 DNA is TGTGCCAGCAGCTTAGGGACAGCGGCTTATCAGCCCCAGCATTTT. It translates to CASSLGTAAYQPQHF.